The clone carrying this TCR beta chain has a handful of counts. This entry belongs to a study of response to subunit inactivated influenza vaccine. One entry per CDR3 protein, called by TCRdb with MiXCR from the RT-PCR reads. The sample records 550,000 to 800,000 distinct CDR3 sequences, roughly 14% being singletons. Trimming left V 2 bases short and J 6 bases short, with 11 bases between. The germline gives CDR1 SGHVS, CDR2 FNYEAQ. This CDR3 has 14 residues. The V call is TRBV7-6, the J call TRBJ2-1; a weak D match, TRBD2 (7 bases). The sample was PBMCs from blood, taken 11 to 12 days after vaccination. This receptor was identified in a man in his fifties or sixties who received an inactivated influenza vaccine. In nucleotides, the CDR3 is TGTGCCAGCAGCTTAAGGGGGGGTCGCAATGAGCAGTTCTTC. Its translation: CASSLRGGRNEQFF.